This is a list of T cell receptor beta chains from one sample in a study of T-cell memory formation after mild COVID-19. Using its own MiXCR run on the 5' RACE reads, TCRdb lists one record per CDR3 protein. The table records 200,000 to 250,000 distinct CDR3 sequences, over 9.5% of them present only once. Sequenced sample: PBMCs or a T cell subset sorted from them (not recorded which). All receptors derive from a man younger than 35 who had mild COVID-19 (a few samples of this study predate the infection). Cell type and time point are not known. CDR3s include the opening cysteine and the closing phenylalanine or tryptophan. The D gene is left open where the match is weak. A clone size is listed for some rows: how often the clone was seen (once, few, many), or a class if it is expanded.

j_call: TRBJ1-2; clone_size: .; d_call: TRBD1; cdr3_length: 15; v_call: TRBV6-5; cdr3_aa: CASSSASRTGSGYTF; cdr3_nt: TGTGCCAGCAGTTCAGCCAGTAGGACAGGAAGTGGCTACACCTTC
j_call: TRBJ1-1; clone_size: many; d_call: .; cdr3_length: 13; v_call: TRBV5-1; cdr3_aa: CASSLVRSTEAFF; cdr3_nt: TGCGCCAGCAGCTTGGTTCGTTCCACTGAAGCTTTCTTT
j_call: TRBJ2-5; clone_size: .; d_call: .; cdr3_length: 15; v_call: TRBV7-2; cdr3_aa: CASSLMPDSRETQYF; cdr3_nt: TGTGCCAGCAGCCTAATGCCCGACAGCAGGGAGACCCAGTACTTC
j_call: TRBJ2-1; clone_size: .; d_call: TRBD2; cdr3_length: 16; v_call: TRBV6-6; cdr3_aa: CASSYAPSGGGDEQFF; cdr3_nt: TGTGCCAGCAGTTACGCCCCTAGCGGGGGTGGGGATGAGCAGTTCTTC
j_call: TRBJ1-4; clone_size: many; d_call: .; cdr3_length: 15; v_call: TRBV27; cdr3_aa: CASSPVWATNEKLFF; cdr3_nt: TGTGCCAGCAGCCCCGTTTGGGCAACTAATGAAAAACTGTTTTTT
j_call: TRBJ2-5; clone_size: .; d_call: TRBD1; cdr3_length: 16; v_call: TRBV7-2; cdr3_aa: CASSSGTGSYSETQYF; cdr3_nt: TGTGCCAGCAGCTCAGGGACAGGATCATACTCAGAGACCCAGTACTTC
j_call: TRBJ2-7; clone_size: many; d_call: .; cdr3_length: 14; v_call: TRBV9; cdr3_aa: CASSLDTSSYEQYF; cdr3_nt: TGTGCCAGCAGCTTAGACACAAGCTCCTACGAGCAGTACTTC
j_call: TRBJ1-1; clone_size: many; d_call: .; cdr3_length: 13; v_call: TRBV2; cdr3_aa: CASSELEDTEAFF; cdr3_nt: TGTGCCAGCAGTGAACTGGAGGACACTGAAGCTTTCTTT
j_call: TRBJ1-1; clone_size: many; d_call: .; cdr3_length: 12; v_call: TRBV5-1; cdr3_aa: CASSTGNTEAFF; cdr3_nt: TGCGCCAGCTCCACGGGGAACACTGAAGCTTTCTTT
j_call: TRBJ1-4; clone_size: .; d_call: .; cdr3_length: 12; v_call: TRBV20-1; cdr3_aa: CSANSGNEKLFF; cdr3_nt: TGCAGTGCTAATTCGGGGAATGAAAAACTGTTTTTT
j_call: TRBJ1-1; clone_size: many; d_call: .; cdr3_length: 12; v_call: TRBV5-1; cdr3_aa: CASSDPNTEAFF; cdr3_nt: TGCGCCAGCAGCGACCCGAACACTGAAGCTTTCTTT
j_call: TRBJ2-7; clone_size: many; d_call: .; cdr3_length: 12; v_call: TRBV5-5; cdr3_aa: CASSSYEYEQYF; cdr3_nt: TGTGCCAGCAGCTCTTACGAGTACGAGCAGTACTTC
j_call: TRBJ2-5; clone_size: .; d_call: .; cdr3_length: 13; v_call: TRBV20-1; cdr3_aa: CSARGPGRETQYF; cdr3_nt: TGCAGTGCTAGAGGTCCAGGGAGAGAGACCCAGTACTTC
j_call: TRBJ2-7; clone_size: .; d_call: .; cdr3_length: 15; v_call: TRBV12-3/TRBV12-4; cdr3_aa: CASSFSRGISYEQYF; cdr3_nt: TGTGCCAGCAGTTTCTCTCGGGGAATCTCCTACGAGCAGTACTTC
j_call: TRBJ1-6; clone_size: .; d_call: .; cdr3_length: 14; v_call: TRBV12-3/TRBV12-4; cdr3_aa: CASSSRGVDSPLHF; cdr3_nt: TGTGCCAGCAGTTCCAGGGGTGTTGATTCACCCCTCCACTTT